These 31 T cell receptor beta chains share one sample of origin, sequenced in a study of blood T cell repertoires in COVID-19. The method was immunoSEQ multiplex PCR; TCRdb's version includes in-frame clones alone and lacks a portion of them. The sample comprises around 260,000 clones, 70% to 90% of which are singletons, and approximately 2% rests with the top ten. The specimen was peripheral blood. The receptors shown here come from a young man with active or convalescent COVID-19.

The chain joins TRBV12-5 to TRBJ2-7; 7 bases match TRBD1. With V trimmed by 3 bases and J by 2 bases, 7 bases remained unmatched. The V gene's germline CDR1 is LGHNT and CDR2 FRNRAP. The CDR3 extends over 15 amino acids. The CDR3 DNA sequence: TGTGCTAGTGGTTTAGGAACAGGGGCGGCCTACGAGCAGTACTTC. Its translation is CASGLGTGAAYEQYF.

This chain links TRBV19 with TRBJ1-2, with TRBD1 matching over 9 bases. Losses at the gene ends were 6 bases for V and 4 bases for J; bases not matched to a gene: 9. This CDR3 region has 15 residues. Germline assignment: CDR1 LNHDA and CDR2 SQIVND (reference sequence). This chain's CDR3 is CASSAGQGTSYGYTF. CDR3 sequence (DNA): TGTGCCAGTAGCGCCGGACAGGGGACGAGCTATGGCTACACCTTC.

This clone was recorded once. The chain links TRBV2 to TRBJ2-1; 8 nucleotides match TRBD2. V gave up 7 bases and J gave up 0 bases; unmatched junction bases: 11. Germline V lookup: CDR1 SNHLY, CDR2 FYNNEI. The CDR3 sequence is 17 residues long. The CDR3 DNA reads as TGTGCCAGCATCCTGGGGGGAAGCGGGGGCTCCTACAATGAGCAGTTCTTC. Its protein is CASILGGSGGSYNEQFF.

The chain couples TRBV15 to TRBJ1-6; 8 nucleotides line up with TRBD1. Germline trimming cut 5 bases from V and 8 bases from J; bases unmatched to any gene: 14. The CDR3 is made up of 17 amino acids. CDR1 and CDR2 from the germline V gene are LNHNV and YYDKDF (reference sequence). Written as DNA, the CDR3 is TGTGCCACCAGCGTCGACGGGACAGGTTCTTTGCATTCACCCCTCCACTTT. This gives the protein CATSVDGTGSLHSPLHF.

This clone came up a few times. The chain joins TRBV11-2 to TRBJ1-6, with a possible D match to TRBD1 (5 bases). Germline V CDR1 and CDR2: SGHAT, FQNNGV. CDR3 length: 18 amino acids. The V end was cut by 5 bases, the J end by 7 bases, with 24 bases between. This CDR3 reads CASSGGRVRDRRNSPLHF. In DNA, the CDR3 is TGTGCCAGCAGCGGGGGGAGGGTCCGGGACCGTCGAAATTCACCCCTCCACTTT.

J is TRBJ2-7 and V is TRBV2; 7 bases fit TRBD1. The CDR3 has 15 amino acids. The V gene's germline CDR1 is SNHLY and CDR2 FYNNEI. The junction had 10 bases not matched to a gene; V was cut back by 3 bases and J by 5 bases. The CDR3 nucleotides read TGTGCCAGCAGTGATCGGGCAGGGGGTGAGAACGAGCAGTACTTC. This encodes CASSDRAGGENEQYF.

This clone was counted a single time. V gene TRBV4-1 combines with J gene TRBJ1-4, with no clear D. V was shortened by 1 base and J by 4 bases, with 13 bases between the two germline ends. The CDR3 covers 16 residues. Germline V lookup: CDR1 MGHRA, CDR2 YSYEKL. This CDR3 is CASSQAVSANNEKLFF. The CDR3 nucleotides are TGCGCCAGCAGCCAAGCAGTAAGTGCCAATAATGAAAAACTGTTTTTT.

V gene TRBV6-5 combines with J gene TRBJ1-6; D uncertain. The germline V and J ends were trimmed by 0 bases and 6 bases, with 9 bases remaining between them. CDR1 is MNHEY, CDR2 SVGAGI, per germline. The CDR3 is 15 residues long. In DNA, the CDR3 is TGTGCCAGCAGTTACTCGGTACAGACTAATTCACCCCTCCACTTT. This encodes CASSYSVQTNSPLHF.

This clone showed up just a few times. This chain connects TRBV2 to TRBJ2-4; D ambiguous. Germline V gene lookup returns CDR1 SNHLY and CDR2 FYNNEI. Trimming left V 3 bases short and J 7 bases short, with 7 bases between. This CDR3 is 12 amino acids long. The CDR3 DNA reads as TGTGCCAGCAGTGATTCGGGTAACATTCAGTACTTC. Its translation: CASSDSGNIQYF.

The chain couples TRBV7-9 to TRBJ2-1; 8 bases agree with TRBD2. Per the germline V gene, CDR1 is SEHNR and CDR2 is FQNEAQ (reference sequence). V was clipped by 5 bases and J by 3 bases; unmatched bases: 9. The CDR3 consists of 16 residues. This CDR3 reads CASSAQRGTIYNEQFF. The DNA for the CDR3 is TGTGCCAGCAGCGCCCAGCGGGGGACCATCTACAATGAGCAGTTCTTC.

V gene TRBV14 combines with J gene TRBJ2-7; 8 positions match TRBD1. The CDR3 runs to 15 residues. The junction had 6 bases not matched to a gene; V was cut back by 2 bases and J by 3 bases. Germline V gives CDR1 SGHDN, CDR2 FVKESK. The CDR3 is CASSQYRGFIYEQYF. CDR3 DNA: TGTGCCAGCAGCCAATACAGGGGGTTCATCTACGAGCAGTACTTC. The full variable domain, completed using reference TRBV14 and TRBJ2-7, is EAGVTQFPSHSVIEKGQTVTLRCDPISGHDNLYWYRRVMGKEIKFLLHFVKESKQDESGMPNNRFLAERTGGTYSTLKVQPAELEDSGVYFCASSQYRGFIYEQYFGPGTRLTVT.

This chain joins TRBV2 and TRBJ1-2; D not resolved. CDR1 and CDR2 from the germline V gene are SNHLY and FYNNEI. This CDR3 has 12 residues. V was trimmed by 6 bases and J by 5 bases, leaving 10 bases between them. The DNA for the CDR3 is TGTGCCAGCAGGATTTCGAGGTATGGCTACACCTTC. This translates into CASRISRYGYTF.

The rearrangement links TRBV5-1 to TRBJ2-2; possibly TRBD2 for D (5 bases). There are 16 residues in the CDR3. The V end was cut by 2 bases, the J end by 7 bases, with 18 bases between. CDR1 is SGHRS, CDR2 YFSETQ, per germline. CDR3 bases: TGCGCCAGCAGCTTAGGGAGCCCCTCGGTTGGCGGGGAGCTGTTTTTT. The encoded protein is CASSLGSPSVGGELFF.

V gene TRBV30 combines with J gene TRBJ1-4; 9 nucleotides line up with TRBD1. Trimming removed 2 bases from V and 8 bases from J; junction bases left unmatched: 6. Germline V gene data show CDR1 as GTSNPN and CDR2 as SVGIG (reference sequence). The length of the CDR3 is 14 residues. The CDR3 spells CAWSFGQGREKLFF. The CDR3 coding sequence is TGTGCCTGGAGTTTCGGACAGGGGAGAGAAAAACTGTTTTTT.

The rearrangement links TRBV5-1 to TRBJ1-4; maybe TRBD1 (6 bases). Germline-derived CDR1 and CDR2 are SGHRS and YFSETQ. With 0 bases removed from V and 8 bases from J, the gap between germline ends came to 11 bases. The CDR3 length is 14 residues. The CDR3 here is CASSLDREGEKLFF. CDR3 sequence (DNA): TGCGCCAGCAGCTTGGACAGGGAAGGCGAAAAACTGTTTTTT.

For this clone: The junction does not match germline at one end; this may be a read error. This chain links TRBV30 with TRBJ2-7; 7 nucleotides match TRBD2. CDR1 is GTSNPN and CDR2 is SVGIG in the germline V gene (reference sequence). The CDR3 has 14 amino acids. CDR3 amino acids: CAWSPNGGRWGMDF. The CDR3 bases are TGTGCCTGGAGTCCAAACGGGGGGAGATGGGGTATGGACTTC.

The chain recombines TRBV5-4 with TRBJ2-3; tentative D call: TRBD1 (6 bases). Deletions cut 6 bases from V and 1 base from J, with 12 bases between. This CDR3 spans 14 amino acids. The germline CDR1 and CDR2 sequences are SGHNT and YYREEE (reference sequence). The CDR3 DNA is TGTGCCAGCATCATGACAGGTGGCACAGATACGCAGTATTTT. The encoded protein is CASIMTGGTDTQYF.

V usage is TRBV4-1 and J usage is TRBJ2-2, with a possible D match to TRBD1 (8 bases). The ends were cut back, 2 bases at V and 6 bases at J, with 16 bases in the middle. In germline, CDR1 is MGHRA, CDR2 YSYEKL. The CDR3 has 16 residues. CDR3 coding DNA: TGCGCCAGCAGCCAACAGGACAGGGAGGGGGCCGGGGAGCTGTTTTTT. Translating gives CASSQQDREGAGELFF.

CDR3 region: CASSPLENSNQPQHF. The CDR3 DNA is TGTGCCAGCAGCCCCTTGGAGAACAGCAATCAGCCCCAGCATTTT. The gene calls are TRBV9 and TRBJ1-5, with D uncertain. Trimming shortened V by 4 bases and J by 1 base, and 12 bases separated the two germline ends. CDR1 and CDR2 from the germline V gene are SGDLS and YYNGEE. The CDR3 length is 15 residues.

The chain links TRBV10-2 to TRBJ2-3; 11 nucleotides line up with TRBD2. The V and J ends lost 4 bases and 3 bases, in that order; junction bases with no gene match: 3. The germline V gene has CDR1 WSHSY and CDR2 SAAADI. This CDR3 spans 15 amino acids. The CDR3 here is CASSVSGGGTDTQYF. The CDR3 DNA sequence: TGCGCCAGCAGTGTTAGCGGGGGGGGGACAGATACGCAGTATTTT.

The genes are TRBV11-2 and TRBJ1-2; no clear D gene. Trimming cost V 1 base and J 8 bases, with 11 bases left between them. The CDR3 consists of 13 residues. The germline gives CDR1 SGHAT, CDR2 FQNNGV. The CDR3 DNA sequence: TGTGCCAGCAGCTTAGGGGCCAGGCGAGGCTACACCTTC. This codes for CASSLGARRGYTF.

The chain recombines TRBV4-1 with TRBJ1-2; no reliable D call. Germline V CDR1 and CDR2: MGHRA, YSYEKL. The CDR3 spans 14 residues. The germline V and J ends were trimmed by 0 bases and 4 bases, with 9 bases remaining between them. CDR3 nucleotide sequence: TGCGCCAGCAGCCAAGAAGGTCGGAGCTATGGCTACACCTTC. Its translation is CASSQEGRSYGYTF.

The chain couples TRBV27 to TRBJ1-2; 8 bases fit TRBD1. The germline gives CDR1 MNHEY, CDR2 SMNVEV (reference sequence). This CDR3 has 19 residues. J was trimmed by 0 bases and V by 4 bases; bases with no gene match: 16. The CDR3 DNA reads TGTGCCAGCAGTTCCTTCATGGTCCGGACAGGGCAAACTAACTATGGCTACACCTTC. Translating it yields CASSSFMVRTGQTNYGYTF.

The V call is TRBV6-1, the J call TRBJ2-7, with TRBD1 matching over 7 bases. CDR3 length: 12 residues. J lost 12 bases, V lost 3 bases, and 8 bases had no gene match. From germline, CDR1 is MNHNS and CDR2 SASEGT. The CDR3 DNA follows: TGTGCCAGCAGTGATTTTGTGAGGGGGCCGTACTTC. Translated: CASSDFVRGPYF.

The chain recombines TRBV6-6 with TRBJ1-5; D gene uncertain. The CDR3 contains 12 residues. The germline V gene has CDR1 MNHNY and CDR2 SVGAGI (reference sequence). V was cut by 5 bases and J by 9 bases, with 11 bases left in between. CDR3 protein: CASSPLPPPQHF. For the CDR3, the DNA is TGTGCCAGCAGTCCCCTCCCCCCGCCCCAGCATTTT.

The genes are TRBV13 and TRBJ1-3; D is undetermined. Per germline, CDR1 PRHDT and CDR2 FYEKMQ (reference sequence). Between the trimmed V and J ends, which lost 0 bases and 4 bases, there was a span of 7 bases. The CDR3 loop spans 14 amino acids. The CDR3 protein is CASSLGRGGNTIYF. CDR3 sequence (DNA): TGTGCCAGCAGCTTAGGGCGCGGGGGAAACACCATATATTTT.

The V gene is TRBV11-2, the J gene TRBJ1-1, with unresolved D. The V end was cut by 5 bases, the J end by 3 bases, with 4 bases between. The V gene's germline CDR1 is SGHAT and CDR2 FQNNGV. CDR3 length: 11 residues. CDR3 in DNA: TGTGCCAGCAGCCCCTACACTGAAGCTTTCTTT. This translates into CASSPYTEAFF. Supplemented by reference TRBV11-2 and TRBJ1-1, the full variable domain reads EAGVAQSPRYKIIEKRQSVAFWCNPISGHATLYWYQQILGQGPKLLIQFQNNGVVDDSQLPKDRFSAERLKGVDSTLKIQPAKLEDSAVYLCASSPYTEAFFGQGTRLTVV.

The rearrangement uses TRBV4-1 and TRBJ1-2, with a tentative D call TRBD1 (5 bases). V was clipped by 4 bases and J by 3 bases, with 6 bases between them. The germline V gene has CDR1 MGHRA and CDR2 YSYEKL. The CDR3 is made up of 12 amino acids. CDR3 coding DNA: TGCGCCAGCAGCCCAGGGTACTATGGCTACACCTTC. Translation: CASSPGYYGYTF.

The genes are TRBV3-1 (or the pseudogene TRBV3-2) and TRBJ2-1; 9 bases are a match to TRBD2. The J segment lost 6 bases and the V segment lost 1 base, leaving 4 bases of the junction unmatched. Germline CDR1 is LGHDT and CDR2 is YNNKEL (reference sequence). The CDR3 runs to 15 residues. CDR3 in amino acids: CASSQAGGGANEQFF. The DNA of the CDR3 is TGTGCCAGCAGCCAAGCTGGCGGGGGGGCCAATGAGCAGTTCTTC.

The gene calls are TRBV2 and TRBJ2-3; the match to TRBD2 covers 11 bases. Unmatched junction bases numbered 11, after V lost 2 bases and J lost 4 bases. Germline CDR1 is SNHLY and CDR2 is FYNNEI. The CDR3 is 18 amino acids. This chain's CDR3 is CASSESAPSGGYADTQYF. The CDR3 DNA follows: TGTGCCAGCAGTGAATCGGCGCCTAGCGGGGGGTACGCAGATACGCAGTATTTT.

The V gene is TRBV6-5, the J gene TRBJ2-1; no definite D call. The germline CDR1 and CDR2 sequences are MNHEY and SVGAGI. The CDR3 is 11 residues long. The germline V and J ends were trimmed by 8 bases and 3 bases, with 5 bases remaining between them. This CDR3 is CASQFYNEQFF. CDR3 in DNA: TGTGCCAGCCAGTTCTACAATGAGCAGTTCTTC.